The next 21 T cell receptor beta chains were all read from a single sample in a study of tumor-infiltrating lymphocytes in primary liver carcinoma (dated by TCRdb to between 2016 and 2019). Without any cell sorting, total RNA and DNA were extracted together from roughly 21-30 mg of bulk tissue using the AllPrep DNA/RNA mini kit. TCRdb records Illumina HiSeq 2500 as the sequencer. TCRbeta-specific cDNA was reverse-transcribed from about 520 ng total RNA using a constant-region primer and ProtoScript II reverse transcriptase. The TCRbeta libraries were prepared through three rounds of nested multiplex PCR following a slightly modified ARM-PCR procedure. Multiplex TRBV1-TRBV30 forward primers and a Cbeta reverse primer were used in the first two PCR rounds, each of which was run for around 10 cycles. Using fastp trimming at Q25 and MiXCR clonotype assembly, TCRdb reanalyzed the public sequencing data and kept in-frame beta chains. Duplicate CDR3 protein sequences are folded into a single record with the most common DNA and genes. Present in this sample are under 85,000 distinct CDR3 sequences, about three quarters of which were seen just once. Together, the top ten hold approximately 19% of the sample.

Specimen: liver tumor tissue from sampling region 1. According to the study, the label for this sample's cell subset or site signals: tumor region T1, superior pole. The origin of the receptors is a man aged 35-49 years with primary liver carcinoma and hepatitis B virus infection.

This clonotype was seen ten or more times. The V and J genes are TRBV6-5 and TRBJ1-5, with D tentatively TRBD1 (5 bases). V was clipped by 2 bases and J by 0 bases, with 8 bases between them. The germline gives CDR1 MNHEY, CDR2 SVGAGI. The CDR3 extends over 15 amino acids. The DNA for the CDR3 is TGTGCCAGCAGTTACAGCAGGGATAGCAATCAGCCCCAGCATTTT. Translated: CASSYSRDSNQPQHF.

As to this clonotype: The missing conserved phenylalanine or tryptophan at the end of this CDR3 makes a read error likely. The chain recombines TRBV2 with TRBJ2-1, with D possibly TRBD2 on 5 matching bases. Germline CDR1 SNHLY, CDR2 FYNNEI. This CDR3 is 11 amino acids long. The V and J ends lost 5 bases and 9 bases respectively, with 8 bases between them. The CDR3 here is CASSRGSEQFL. The CDR3 nucleotides are TGTGCCAGCAGTCGGGGATCTGAGCAGTTCTTA.

To note about this clonotype: It may be a read error: a sequence one base away is much more abundant. The conserved phenylalanine or tryptophan is not found at the CDR3 terminus, so this likely reflects a read error. The chain uses TRBV28 and TRBJ2-1, with D perhaps given as TRBD1 or TRBD2 (5 bases each). The CDR3 consists of 14 residues. V lost 2 bases to trimming and J lost 5 bases, with 10 bases between them. Germline V lookup: CDR1 MDHEN, CDR2 SYDVKM. This CDR3 is CASSLGGRNNEQFL. The CDR3 coding sequence is TGTGCCAGCAGTTTAGGGGGACGGAACAATGAGCAGTTCCTC.

This clonotype was observed a single time. The rearrangement links TRBV4-1 to TRBJ2-5; D is unclear. Germline V gene lookup returns CDR1 MGHRA and CDR2 YSYEKL. CDR3 size: 14 residues. The CDR3 is CSVSQDPSAGAQYF. The DNA of the CDR3 is TGCTCCGTCAGCCAAGACCCTTCAGCTGGGGCCCAGTACTTC.

On this clonotype: At one of its ends the junction is not consistent with the germline gene, which may arise from a read error. The rearrangement joins TRBV6-5 to TRBJ2-2, with a possible D match to TRBD2 (5 bases). From germline, CDR1 is MNHEY and CDR2 SVGAGI. CDR3 size: 15 residues. CDR3 protein: CASSYGDLVTGELSF. The CDR3 DNA reads as TGTGCCAGCAGTTACGGAGACCTTGTCACCGGGGAGCTGTCTTTT.

This clonotype was detected many times. The chain uses TRBV5-1 and TRBJ2-7; 8 bases line up with TRBD2. CDR1 and CDR2 from the germline V gene are SGHRS and YFSETQ. The ends lost 0 bases at V and 5 bases at J; junction bases unmatched: 4. The CDR3 has 14 residues. The CDR3 sequence is CASSLAGGMDEQYF. In DNA form, the CDR3 reads TGCGCCAGCAGCTTGGCGGGAGGGATGGACGAGCAGTACTTC. The full variable domain, with the rest looked up from reference TRBV5-1 and TRBJ2-7, is KAGVTQTPRYLIKTRGQQVTLSCSPISGHRSVSWYQQTPGQGLQFLFEYFSETQRNKGNFPGRFSGRQFSNSRSEMNVSTLELGDSALYLCASSLAGGMDEQYFGPGTRLTVT.

The J gene is TRBJ2-7, the V gene TRBV6-2 or TRBV6-3; no clear D gene. Germline CDR1 reads MNHEY; CDR2 reads SVGEGT. The germline V and J ends were trimmed by 4 bases and 12 bases, with 25 bases remaining between them. The CDR3 length is 15 residues. Here the CDR3 reads CASSLGRSDSYELYF. The CDR3 DNA reads TGTGCCAGCAGTTTGGGCAGGTCCGACTCCTACGAACTGTACTTC.

This clonotype came up many times. The chain recombines TRBV6-1 with TRBJ1-1, with 8 positions matching TRBD1. The CDR3 sequence is 14 residues long. V trimming: 4 bases; J trimming: 5 bases; junction bases outside the gene matches: 6. In germline, CDR1 is MNHNS, CDR2 SASEGT. The CDR3 sequence: CASSGTGPETEAFF. The CDR3 DNA is TGTGCCAGCAGTGGGACAGGGCCCGAAACTGAAGCTTTCTTT.

This clonotype has a count of ten or more. This chain links TRBV29-1 with TRBJ2-7; 14 bases agree with TRBD2. Germline V CDR1 and CDR2: SQVTM, ANQGSEA. CDR3 length equals 18 residues. The J segment lost 3 bases and the V segment lost 7 bases, leaving 17 bases of the junction unmatched. The CDR3 DNA reads TGCAGCGGTGGTTATGGGACTAGCGGGAGAGGGTGGGGCTACGAGCAGTACTTC. It is translated as CSGGYGTSGRGWGYEQYF.

As to this clonotype: This may arise from a read error, as a much more abundant clone is one base away. The chain carries TRBV28 and TRBJ2-6; possibly TRBD1 for D (6 bases). The germline CDR1 and CDR2 sequences are MDHEN and SYDVKM. The CDR3 consists of 15 residues. CDR3 in amino acids: CANSSHRDGANVLTF. The CDR3 DNA reads as TGTGCCAACAGTTCGCACAGGGATGGGGCCAACGTCCTGACTTTC. Looking up the rest from reference TRBV28 and TRBJ2-6 gives the full variable domain: DVKVTQSSRYLVKRTGEKVFLECVQDMDHENMFWYRQDPGLGLRLIYFSYDVKMKEKGDIPEGYSVSREKKERFSLILESASTNQTSMYLCANSSHRDGANVLTFGAGSRLTVL.

The chain couples TRBV24-1 to TRBJ2-2; no reliable D call. Germline CDR1 reads KGHDR; CDR2 reads SFDVKD. This CDR3 has 12 residues. The V and J ends lost 9 bases and 6 bases respectively, with 10 bases between them. The CDR3 nucleotides read TGTGCCACCTCTCGAGGAGCCGGGGAGCTGTTTTTT. It yields the protein CATSRGAGELFF.

This clonotype was observed once. The CDR3 end shows no conserved phenylalanine or tryptophan, and so a read error is likely. The J gene is TRBJ2-7, the V gene TRBV4-1, with a weak D call TRBD2 (7 bases). Per the germline V gene, CDR1 is MGHRA and CDR2 is YSYEKL. The CDR3 spans 15 residues. The CDR3 here is CAISPLGGGSYEQYS. The CDR3 coding sequence is TGCGCCATCAGCCCTCTGGGAGGGGGTTCCTACGAGCAGTACTCC.

As concerns this clonotype: Sequence at one end of the junction differs from germline and may be a read error. The V gene is TRBV11-2, the J gene TRBJ2-3; maybe TRBD2 (6 bases). The CDR3 consists of 14 residues. Germline V gene lookup returns CDR1 SGHAT and CDR2 FQNNGV. The CDR3 coding sequence is TGTGCCGGAGGGCCACGGGAGCCCGCGGATGCGCACTATTTT. Its protein is CAGGPREPADAHYF.

This clonotype was recorded a few times. This may be a read error: a much more frequent sequence differs by one nucleotide. V and J are TRBV5-4 and TRBJ2-2; D is ambiguous. CDR1 SGHNT and CDR2 YYREEE come from the germline V gene (reference sequence). The CDR3 covers 12 residues. Trimming took 3 bases from V and 4 from J, leaving 4 bases between them. CDR3 sequence: CASSSVTGELFF. Written as DNA, the CDR3 is TGTGCCAGCAGCTCGGTCACCGGGGAGCTGTTTTTT.

The chain has TRBV5-5 and TRBJ2-7; 10 nucleotides agree with TRBD1. The germline gives CDR1 SGHKS, CDR2 YYEKEE (reference sequence). V was pared by 0 bases and J by 8 bases, with 8 bases of the junction left unmatched. The CDR3 spans 15 residues. CDR3 protein: CASSLVGTGDHKQYF. CDR3 DNA sequence: TGTGCCAGCAGCTTGGTTGGGACAGGGGACCACAAGCAGTACTTC. Supplemented by reference TRBV5-5 and TRBJ2-7, the full variable domain reads DAGVTQSPTHLIKTRGQQVTLRCSPISGHKSVSWYQQVLGQGPQFIFQYYEKEERGRGNFPDRFSARQFPNYSSELNVNALLLGDSALYLCASSLVGTGDHKQYFGPGTRLTVT.

Of note for this clonotype: A read error may account for a junction end that differs from germline. The chain joins TRBV12-3 or TRBV12-4 to TRBJ2-2; 9 bases agree with TRBD1. This CDR3 has 14 residues. The CDR3 DNA reads as TGTACCAGCAGGGACAGGGTTAACATCGGGGAGCTGTTTTTT. This codes for CTSRDRVNIGELFF.

The rearrangement joins TRBV10-3 to TRBJ2-2, with D unresolved. In germline, CDR1 is ENHRY, CDR2 SYGVKD. Trimming took 8 bases from V and 4 from J, leaving 20 bases between them. The CDR3 is 16 residues long. CDR3 sequence: CAISSRAWSSTGELFF. DNA of the CDR3: TGTGCCATCTCCTCTCGGGCGTGGTCGAGCACCGGGGAGCTGTTTTTT.

This clonotype has ten or more counts. The chain is built from TRBV7-3 and TRBJ2-7, with 10 bases fitting TRBD1. The germline V gene has CDR1 SGHTA and CDR2 FQGTGA. The CDR3 is 14 amino acids. The V and J ends lost 5 bases and 7 bases, in that order; junction bases with no gene match: 8. The DNA of the CDR3 is TGTGCCAGCAGCCTCGGTGGGGACAGGGGAGAGCAGTACTTC. As protein: CASSLGGDRGEQYF.

The chain combines TRBV29-1 with TRBJ2-5, with TRBD1 as a possible D gene (8 bases). The V and J ends lost 8 bases and 8 bases respectively, with 21 bases between them. CDR3 length equals 13 residues. Germline V CDR1 and CDR2: SQVTM, ANQGSEA. The CDR3 DNA follows: TGCAGCATCGGAGGACAGGGAGGGGATACCCAGTACTTC. This sequence encodes CSIGGQGGDTQYF. Using reference TRBV29-1 and TRBJ2-5 for the parts outside the CDR3, the full variable domain is SAVISQKPSRDICQRGTSLTIQCQVDSQVTMMFWYRQQPGQSLTLIATANQGSEATYESGFVIDKFPISRPNLTFSTLTVSNMSPEDSSIYLCSIGGQGGDTQYFGPGTRLLVL.

This clonotype was seen many times. A junction end diverges from the germline sequence, so it may reflect a read error. This chain links TRBV5-8 with TRBJ1-5, with D tentatively TRBD1 (5 bases). The CDR3 consists of 16 residues. Germline assignment: CDR1 SGHTS and CDR2 YDEGEE. The CDR3 reads CASNLKGISLNQPQHF. The CDR3 DNA reads TGTGCCAGCAACTTGAAGGGGATCAGCCTCAATCAGCCCCAGCATTTT.

Of note for this clonotype: The junction departs from the called germline gene at one end, perhaps through a read error. The CDR3 is CGVLAGGPAAYTEELFF. CDR3 bases: TGCGGCGTTCTAGCGGGAGGGCCCGCTGCCTACACCGAGGAGCTGTTTTTT. The chain recombines TRBV29-1 with TRBJ2-2, with TRBD2 matching 12 bases. The germline gives CDR1 SQVTM, CDR2 ANQGSEA. The CDR3 contains 17 residues.